This T cell receptor (beta chain) was identified in a study of CD8 T cells in ankylosing spondylitis. Findings and caveats of the study: Within ankylosing spondylitis blood, a TCR beta motif made up of under 10 highly homologous variants appeared to be characteristic.

Note on this clonotype: Its specificity is not known.

Per the germline V gene, CDR1 is SGHDT and CDR2 is YYEEEE. V dropped 2 bases and J dropped 7; count of bases not matched to a gene: 11. The CDR3 has 16 amino acids. Making the TCR beta libraries involved quantitative 5'-RACE with molecular barcodes. TCRdb ran MiXCR on the 5' RACE reads and lists one entry per CDR3 protein. The sample lists about 800,000 distinct CDR3 sequences; over 9.5% were seen once. The sample taken for sequencing was blood, either unsorted or a sorted T cell fraction (not recorded which). The receptor comes from a male donor with ankylosing spondylitis. This rearrangement joins TRBV5-6 to TRBJ2-1, with 8 bases that match TRBD2. The CDR3 coding sequence is TGTGCCAGCAGCTTCATCTCAAGCGGGAGTGAGAATGAGCAGTTCTTC. Translating it yields CASSFISSGSENEQFF.